This passage covers 10 T cell receptor beta chains from one sample sequenced in a study of T cell repertoires in ileal Crohn's disease. This table comes from immunoSEQ multiplex PCR, and its TCRdb copy is limited to in-frame clones, with some not included. The top ten hold 13% of the sample, which has approximately 2,100 clones, roughly 74% seen once. Lamina propria lymphocytes from surgical specimens were isolated on a density gradient before sorting. Input material: CD8+ T cells from ileum. The receptor source for this set is an adult with Crohn's disease. Some clones in this sample may be carry-over from other donors' samples.

The chain couples TRBV25-1 to TRBJ2-3; possible D gene TRBD2, 6 bases. Trimming removed 2 bases from V and 6 bases from J, with 18 bases in between. CDR1 and CDR2 from the germline V gene are MGHDK and SYGVNS. The CDR3 is 16 residues long. This CDR3 reads CASSEGLASLGDTQYF. The CDR3 nucleotides are TGTGCCAGCAGTGAAGGGCTAGCGTCGCTGGGGGATACGCAGTATTTT.

V usage is TRBV18 and J usage is TRBJ1-1, with 7 bases aligning to TRBD1. After removal of 3 bases from V and 3 bases from J, the junction contained 4 bases not matched to a gene. The length of the CDR3 is 14 residues. Germline V gene data show CDR1 as KGHSH and CDR2 as LQKENI. The CDR3 loop is CASSPGTDYTEAFF. CDR3 DNA: TGTGCCAGCTCACCCGGGACAGACTACACTGAAGCTTTCTTT.

The chain is built from TRBV4-2 and TRBJ1-3; D possibly corresponds to TRBD1 (6 bases). The germline CDR1 and CDR2 sequences are LGHNA and YNFKEQ. The CDR3 totals 15 residues. Trimming took 5 bases from V and 3 from J, leaving 14 bases between them. The DNA for the CDR3 is TGTGCCAGCAGCGCTCCAGGGGCGCGTGGAAACACCATATATTTT. Protein product: CASSAPGARGNTIYF.

This sequence joins TRBV4-2 and TRBJ1-4, with TRBD1 matching 8 bases. The germline CDR1 and CDR2 sequences are LGHNA and YNFKEQ. V trimming: 9 bases; J trimming: 8 bases; junction bases outside the gene matches: 11. The CDR3 has 14 residues. The CDR3 coding sequence is TGTGCCAGTTCTCCGGGACAGGCCTTAGAAAAACTGTTTTTT. It translates to CASSPGQALEKLFF.

In its sample, this clone was seen a few times. The chain is built from TRBV27 and TRBJ1-1; D unresolved. CDR1 is MNHEY, CDR2 SMNVEV, per germline (reference sequence). The V end lost 5 bases, the J end lost 4 bases, and 5 bases lay between the germline ends. The CDR3 is 11 residues long. The CDR3 loop reads CASSGPTEAFF. CDR3 coding DNA: TGTGCCAGCAGTGGGCCCACTGAAGCTTTCTTT.

This clone was observed once. The V and J genes are TRBV14 and TRBJ1-2; D ambiguous. V dropped 0 bases and J dropped 6 bases, with 11 bases sitting between them. Per the germline V gene, CDR1 is SGHDN and CDR2 is FVKESK. This CDR3 contains 14 residues. The CDR3 sequence is CASSQEAYPNGYTF. Here the CDR3 DNA reads TGTGCCAGCAGCCAAGAAGCGTATCCTAATGGCTACACCTTC.

The chain has TRBV1 and TRBJ2-5; the listed D gene, TRBD2, was not tested against the DNA. TRBV1 is given as a pseudogene. The CDR3 length is 16 residues. This CDR3 is CTSSQDSTGRGETQYF. CDR3 in DNA: TGCACCAGCAGCCAAGATAGTACCGGGAGAGGAGAGACCCAGTACTTC.

This rearrangement joins TRBV4-3 to TRBJ2-3; 7 nucleotides align to TRBD1. CDR3 length equals 20 residues. Germline V lookup: CDR1 LGHNA, CDR2 YSLEER. Trimming removed 0 bases from V and 7 bases from J; junction bases left unmatched: 22. In DNA form, the CDR3 reads TGCGCCAGCAGCCAAGATCGCCCGAGGTCCCTTACTAAGGGACAGAATACGCAGTATTTT. Translation: CASSQDRPRSLTKGQNTQYF.

The chain couples TRBV7-8 to TRBJ2-2; D is perhaps TRBD1 (6 bases). Germline lookup yields CDR1 SGHVS and CDR2 FQNEAQ. The CDR3 runs 13 residues. The V end was cut by 5 bases, the J end by 5 bases, with 9 bases between. The CDR3 nucleotides are TGTGCCAGCAGCATTGGGACAACCGGGGAGCTGTTTTTT. It is translated as CASSIGTTGELFF.

The rearrangement uses TRBV5-6 and TRBJ2-7; 12 bases fit TRBD1. The ends lost 4 bases at V and 12 bases at J; junction bases unmatched: 8. The CDR3 has 13 amino acids. Per the germline V gene, CDR1 is SGHDT and CDR2 is YYEEEE. CDR3 sequence reads: CASSTGTGGRRYF. CDR3 DNA: TGTGCCAGCAGCACAGGGACAGGGGGCAGGCGGTACTTC.